The count of the clone carrying this T cell receptor (beta chain) is one. Its antigen is currently unknown. The sample originates from a study of T-cell memory formation after mild COVID-19. Study in general: The study found TCR clusters largely donor specific. The study's findings and limits: The pre-infection memory compartment contained some responding clones, suggesting cross-reactive memory joined. Largely, contracting CD4+ clones fell within CM and EM, and contracting CD8+ clones within EMRA. Later expanders leaned CD4+, whereas clones that contracted between day 15 and 85 were balanced CD4/CD8.

TCRdb redid the calling of the 5' RACE reads with MiXCR, one entry per CDR3 protein. The table has fewer than 700,000 distinct CDR3 sequences, about a sixth seen once; the top ten hold about 11%. Germline CDR1 and CDR2: MNHNS and SASEGT. This CDR3 is built from 13 residues. V was cut by 0 bases and J by 5 bases, with 7 bases left in between. The specimen was PBMCs or a T cell subset sorted from them (not recorded which). V and J are TRBV6-1 and TRBJ2-5; no definite D call. This sequence originates from an adult woman who had mild COVID-19 (a few samples of this study predate the infection). Cell type and time point are not known. CDR3 coding DNA: TGTGCCAGCAGTGAAGCTCGGCAGGAGACCCAGTACTTC. Its protein product is CASSEARQETQYF.